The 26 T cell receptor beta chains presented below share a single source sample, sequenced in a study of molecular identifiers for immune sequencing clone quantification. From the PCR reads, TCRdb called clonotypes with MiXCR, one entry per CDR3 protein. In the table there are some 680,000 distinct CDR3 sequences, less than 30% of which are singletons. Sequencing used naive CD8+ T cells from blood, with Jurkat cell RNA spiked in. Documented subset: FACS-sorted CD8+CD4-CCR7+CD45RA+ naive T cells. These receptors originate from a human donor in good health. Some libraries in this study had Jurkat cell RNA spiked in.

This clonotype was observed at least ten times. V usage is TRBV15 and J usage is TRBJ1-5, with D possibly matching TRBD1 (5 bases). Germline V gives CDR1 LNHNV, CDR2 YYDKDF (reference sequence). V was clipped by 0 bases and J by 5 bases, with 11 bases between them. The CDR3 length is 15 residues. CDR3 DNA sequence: TGTGCCACCAGCAGAGAGGCAGGGACGGATCAGCCCCAGCATTTT. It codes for CATSREAGTDQPQHF.

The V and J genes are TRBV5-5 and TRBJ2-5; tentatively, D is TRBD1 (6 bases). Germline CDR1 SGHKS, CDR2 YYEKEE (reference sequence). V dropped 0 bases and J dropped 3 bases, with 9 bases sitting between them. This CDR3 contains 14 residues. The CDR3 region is CASSLENREETQYF. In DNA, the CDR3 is TGTGCCAGCAGCTTGGAGAACAGGGAAGAGACCCAGTACTTC.

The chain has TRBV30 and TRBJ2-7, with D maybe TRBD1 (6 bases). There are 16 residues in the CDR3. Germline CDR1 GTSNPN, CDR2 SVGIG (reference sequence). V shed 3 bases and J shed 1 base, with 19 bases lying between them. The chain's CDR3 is CAWSLWGRGMSYEQYF. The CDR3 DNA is TGTGCCTGGAGCCTCTGGGGTAGGGGGATGTCCTACGAGCAGTACTTC.

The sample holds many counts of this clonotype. Here the CDR3 DNA reads TGTGCCTGGAATTCCGGGACAGCCCTCCAAGAGACCCAGTACTTC. It specifies CAWNSGTALQETQYF. The J gene is TRBJ2-5, the V gene TRBV30, with TRBD1 matching over 7 bases. V was clipped by 4 bases and J by 1 base; unmatched bases: 9. The CDR3 has 15 amino acids. Germline V gene data show CDR1 as GTSNPN and CDR2 as SVGIG (reference sequence).

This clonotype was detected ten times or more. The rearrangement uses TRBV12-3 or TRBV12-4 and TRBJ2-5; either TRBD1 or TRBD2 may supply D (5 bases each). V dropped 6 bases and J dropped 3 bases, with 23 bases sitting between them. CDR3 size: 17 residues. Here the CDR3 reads CASRMLGWGSGKETQYF. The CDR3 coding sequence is TGTGCCAGCAGAATGTTAGGCTGGGGCTCGGGAAAAGAGACCCAGTACTTC.

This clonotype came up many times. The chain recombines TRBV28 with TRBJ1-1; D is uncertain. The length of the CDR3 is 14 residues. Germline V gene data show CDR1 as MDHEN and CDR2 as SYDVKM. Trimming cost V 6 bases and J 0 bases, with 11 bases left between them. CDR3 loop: CASRNSYLNTEAFF. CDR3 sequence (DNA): TGTGCCAGCAGAAACAGTTATTTGAACACTGAAGCTTTCTTT.

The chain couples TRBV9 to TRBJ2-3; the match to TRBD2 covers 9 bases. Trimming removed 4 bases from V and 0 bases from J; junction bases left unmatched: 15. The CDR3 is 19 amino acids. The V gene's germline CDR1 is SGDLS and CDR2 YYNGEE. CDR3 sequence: CASSPPQASGELSTDTQYF. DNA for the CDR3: TGTGCCAGCAGCCCCCCCCAGGCTAGCGGGGAGCTTAGCACAGATACGCAGTATTTT.

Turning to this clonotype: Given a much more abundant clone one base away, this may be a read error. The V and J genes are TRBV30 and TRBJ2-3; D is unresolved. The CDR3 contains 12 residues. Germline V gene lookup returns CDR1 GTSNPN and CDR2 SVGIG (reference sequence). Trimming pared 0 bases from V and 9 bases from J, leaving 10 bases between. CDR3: CAWSVHPDTQYF. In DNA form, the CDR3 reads TGTGCCTGGAGTGTACACCCTGACACGCAGTATTTT. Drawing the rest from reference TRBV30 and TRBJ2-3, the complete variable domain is SQTIHQWPATLVQPVGSPLSLECTVEGTSNPNLYWYRQAAGRGLQLLFYSVGIGQISSEVPQNLSASRPQDRQFILSSKKLLLSDSGFYLCAWSVHPDTQYFGPGTRLTVL.

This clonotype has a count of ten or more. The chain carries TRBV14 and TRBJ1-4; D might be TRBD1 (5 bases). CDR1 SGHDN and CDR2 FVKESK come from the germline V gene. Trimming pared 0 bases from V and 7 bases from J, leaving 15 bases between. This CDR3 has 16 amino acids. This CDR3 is CASSQEGPGFGEKLFF. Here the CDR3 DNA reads TGTGCCAGCAGCCAAGAGGGGCCAGGATTCGGTGAAAAACTGTTTTTT.

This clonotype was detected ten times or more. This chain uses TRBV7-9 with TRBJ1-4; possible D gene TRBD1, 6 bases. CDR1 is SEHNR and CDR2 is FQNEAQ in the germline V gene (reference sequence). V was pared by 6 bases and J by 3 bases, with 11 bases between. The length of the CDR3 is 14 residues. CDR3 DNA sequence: TGTGCCAGCAGACAACAGGGTGCTAATGAAAAACTGTTTTTT. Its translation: CASRQQGANEKLFF.

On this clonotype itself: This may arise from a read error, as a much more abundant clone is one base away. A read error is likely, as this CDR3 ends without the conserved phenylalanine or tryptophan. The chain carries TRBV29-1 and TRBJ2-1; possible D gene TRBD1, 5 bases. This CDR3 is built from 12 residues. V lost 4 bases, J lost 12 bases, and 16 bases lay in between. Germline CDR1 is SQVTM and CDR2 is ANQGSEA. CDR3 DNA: TGCAGCGTTGTCCAGGGCAAGTTGGGGCAGTTCCTC. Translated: CSVVQGKLGQFL.

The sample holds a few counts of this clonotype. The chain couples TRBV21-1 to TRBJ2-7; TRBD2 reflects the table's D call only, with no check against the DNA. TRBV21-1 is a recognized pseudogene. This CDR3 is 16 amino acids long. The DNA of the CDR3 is TGTGCCAGCAGCAAAGAAAGTGGACTAGCGATGGACGAGCAGTACTTC. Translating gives CASSKESGLAMDEQYF.

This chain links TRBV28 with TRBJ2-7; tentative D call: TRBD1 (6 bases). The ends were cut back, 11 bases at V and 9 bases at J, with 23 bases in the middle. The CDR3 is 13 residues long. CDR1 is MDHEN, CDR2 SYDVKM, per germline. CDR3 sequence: CARTDPPGGAQYF. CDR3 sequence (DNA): TGTGCCCGCACCGACCCGCCTGGGGGCGCGCAGTACTTC.

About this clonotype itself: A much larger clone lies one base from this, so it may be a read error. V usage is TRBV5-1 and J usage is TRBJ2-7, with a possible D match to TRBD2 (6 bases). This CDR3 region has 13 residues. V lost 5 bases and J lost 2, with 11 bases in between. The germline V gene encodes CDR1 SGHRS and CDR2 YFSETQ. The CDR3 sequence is CASRGLNTYEQYF. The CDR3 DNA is TGCGCCAGCAGGGGACTGAATACCTACGAGCAGTACTTC.

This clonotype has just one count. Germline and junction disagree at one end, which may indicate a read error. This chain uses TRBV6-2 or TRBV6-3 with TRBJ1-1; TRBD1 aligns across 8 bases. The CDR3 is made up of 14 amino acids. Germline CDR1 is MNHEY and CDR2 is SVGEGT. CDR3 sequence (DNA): TGTGCCGGCAGTAATCTGGACAGGGTCACTGAAGCTTTCTTT. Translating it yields CAGSNLDRVTEAFF.

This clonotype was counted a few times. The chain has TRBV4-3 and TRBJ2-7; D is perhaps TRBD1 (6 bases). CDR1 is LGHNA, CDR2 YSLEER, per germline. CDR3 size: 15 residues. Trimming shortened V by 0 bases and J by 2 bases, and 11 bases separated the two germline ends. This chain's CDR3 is CASSQERGDTYEQYF. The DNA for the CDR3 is TGCGCCAGCAGCCAAGAAAGAGGGGACACCTACGAGCAGTACTTC.

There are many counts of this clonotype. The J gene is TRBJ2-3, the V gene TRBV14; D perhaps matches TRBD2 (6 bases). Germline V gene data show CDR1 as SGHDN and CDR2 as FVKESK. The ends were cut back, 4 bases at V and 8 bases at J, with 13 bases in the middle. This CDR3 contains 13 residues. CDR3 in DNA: TGTGCCAGCAGCCCCATTGCGGGACGTACGCAGTATTTT. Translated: CASSPIAGRTQYF.

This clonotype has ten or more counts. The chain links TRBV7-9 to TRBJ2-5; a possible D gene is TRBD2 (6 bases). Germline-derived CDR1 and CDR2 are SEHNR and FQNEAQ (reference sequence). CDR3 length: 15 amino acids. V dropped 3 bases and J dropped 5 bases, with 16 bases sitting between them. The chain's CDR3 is CASSFPGLSGETQYF. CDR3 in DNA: TGTGCCAGCAGCTTCCCGGGACTCTCGGGCGAGACCCAGTACTTC.

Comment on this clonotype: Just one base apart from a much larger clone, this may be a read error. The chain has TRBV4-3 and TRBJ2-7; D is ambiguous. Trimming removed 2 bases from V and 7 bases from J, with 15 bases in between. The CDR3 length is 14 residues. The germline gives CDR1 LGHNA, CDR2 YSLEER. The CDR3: CASSQRSEFAEQYF. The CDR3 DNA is TGCGCCAGCAGCCAAAGATCGGAGTTTGCTGAGCAGTACTTC.

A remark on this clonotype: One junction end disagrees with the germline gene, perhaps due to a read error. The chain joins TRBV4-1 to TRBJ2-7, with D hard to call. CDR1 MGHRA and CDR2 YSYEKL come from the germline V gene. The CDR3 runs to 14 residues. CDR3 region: CAGSLAIGPHEQYF. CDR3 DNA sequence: TGCGCCGGCAGCCTCGCTATAGGGCCCCACGAGCAGTACTTC.

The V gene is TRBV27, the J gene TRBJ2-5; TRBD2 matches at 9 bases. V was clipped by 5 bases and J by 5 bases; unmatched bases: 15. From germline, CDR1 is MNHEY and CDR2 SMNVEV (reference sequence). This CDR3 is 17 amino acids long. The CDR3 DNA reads TGTGCCAGCAGTCCTGGATCCTCTAGCGGGATGGGTGAGACCCAGTACTTC. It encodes CASSPGSSSGMGETQYF.

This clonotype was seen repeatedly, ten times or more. As DNA, the CDR3 is TGTGTTTACCGGGACAGGGGGCGGTGTCAGCCCCAGCATTTT. It codes for CVYRDRGRCQPQHF. The chain carries TRBV12-5 and TRBJ1-5, with 12 bases fitting TRBD1. The V gene's germline CDR1 is LGHNT and CDR2 FRNRAP. The CDR3 is made up of 14 amino acids.

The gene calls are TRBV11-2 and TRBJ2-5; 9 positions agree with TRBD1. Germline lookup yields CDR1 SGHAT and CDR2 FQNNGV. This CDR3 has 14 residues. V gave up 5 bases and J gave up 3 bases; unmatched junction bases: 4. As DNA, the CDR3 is TGTGCCAGCAGCGCCTGGACAGGGGAAGAGACCCAGTACTTC. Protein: CASSAWTGEETQYF. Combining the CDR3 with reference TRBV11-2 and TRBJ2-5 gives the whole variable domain EAGVAQSPRYKIIEKRQSVAFWCNPISGHATLYWYQQILGQGPKLLIQFQNNGVVDDSQLPKDRFSAERLKGVDSTLKIQPAKLEDSAVYLCASSAWTGEETQYFGPGTRLLVL.

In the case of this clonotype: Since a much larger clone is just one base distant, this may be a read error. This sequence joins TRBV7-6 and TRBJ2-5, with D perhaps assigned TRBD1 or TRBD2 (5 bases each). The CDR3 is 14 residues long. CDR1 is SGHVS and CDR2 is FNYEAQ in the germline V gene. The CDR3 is CASSDPGRQATQYF. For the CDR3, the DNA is TGTGCCAGCAGCGATCCGGGACGGCAAGCGACCCAGTACTTC. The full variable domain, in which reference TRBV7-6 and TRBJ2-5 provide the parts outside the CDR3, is GAGVSQSPRYKVTKRGQDVALRCDPISGHVSLYWYRQALGQGPEFLTYFNYEAQQDKSGLPNDRFSAERPEGSISTLTIQRTEQRDSAMYRCASSDPGRQATQYFGPGTRLLVL.

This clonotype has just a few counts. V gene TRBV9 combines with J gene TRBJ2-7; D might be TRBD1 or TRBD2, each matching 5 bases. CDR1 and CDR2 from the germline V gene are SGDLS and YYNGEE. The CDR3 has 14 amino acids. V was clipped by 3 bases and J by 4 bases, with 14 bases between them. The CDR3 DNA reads TGTGCCAGCAGCGCCGGGGACCTCGTTTACGAGCAGTACTTC. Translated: CASSAGDLVYEQYF.

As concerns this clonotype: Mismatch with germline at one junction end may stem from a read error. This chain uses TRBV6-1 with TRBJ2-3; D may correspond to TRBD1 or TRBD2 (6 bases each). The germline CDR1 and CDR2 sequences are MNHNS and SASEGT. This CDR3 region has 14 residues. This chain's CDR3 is CARSELRGADTQYF. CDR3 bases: TGTGCCCGCAGTGAATTAAGGGGGGCAGATACGCAGTATTTT.